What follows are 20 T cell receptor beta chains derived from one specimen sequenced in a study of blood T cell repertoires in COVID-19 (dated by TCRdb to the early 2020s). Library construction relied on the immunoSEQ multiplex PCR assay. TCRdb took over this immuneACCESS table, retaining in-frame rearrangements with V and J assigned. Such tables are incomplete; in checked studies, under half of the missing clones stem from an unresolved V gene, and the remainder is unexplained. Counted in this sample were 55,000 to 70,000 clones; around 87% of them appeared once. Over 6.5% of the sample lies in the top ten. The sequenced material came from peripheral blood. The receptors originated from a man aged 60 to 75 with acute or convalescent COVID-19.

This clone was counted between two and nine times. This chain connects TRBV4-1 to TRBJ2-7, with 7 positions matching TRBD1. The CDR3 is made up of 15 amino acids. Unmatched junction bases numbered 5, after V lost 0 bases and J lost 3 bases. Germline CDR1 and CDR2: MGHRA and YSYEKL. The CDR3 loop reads CASSQDRGQFYEQYF. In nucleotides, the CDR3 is TGCGCCAGCAGCCAAGATCGGGGACAGTTCTACGAGCAGTACTTC.

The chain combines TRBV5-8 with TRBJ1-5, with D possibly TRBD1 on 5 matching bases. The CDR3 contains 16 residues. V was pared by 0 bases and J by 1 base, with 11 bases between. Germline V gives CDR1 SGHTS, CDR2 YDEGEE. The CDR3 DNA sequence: TGTGCCAGCAGCTTGGACAGGTCGTCGAGCAATCAGCCCCAGCATTTT. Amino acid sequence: CASSLDRSSSNQPQHF. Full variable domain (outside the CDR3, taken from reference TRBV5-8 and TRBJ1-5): EAGVTQSPTHLIKTRGQQATLRCSPISGHTSVYWYQQALGLGLQFLLWYDEGEERNRGNFPPRFSGRQFPNYSSELNVNALELEDSALYLCASSLDRSSSNQPQHFGDGTRLSIL.

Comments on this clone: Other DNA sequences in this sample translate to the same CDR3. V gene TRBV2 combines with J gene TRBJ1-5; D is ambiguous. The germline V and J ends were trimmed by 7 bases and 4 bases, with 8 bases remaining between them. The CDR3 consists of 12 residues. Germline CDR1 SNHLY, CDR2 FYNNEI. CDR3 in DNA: TGTGCCAGCAAAGGAGGGAATCAGCCCCAGCATTTT. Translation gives CASKGGNQPQHF.

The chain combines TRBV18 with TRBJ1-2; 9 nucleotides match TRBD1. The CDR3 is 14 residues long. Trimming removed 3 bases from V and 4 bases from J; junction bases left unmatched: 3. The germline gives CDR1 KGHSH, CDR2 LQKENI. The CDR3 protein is CASSPGDRAYGYTF. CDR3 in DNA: TGTGCCAGCTCACCGGGGGACAGGGCCTATGGCTACACCTTC.

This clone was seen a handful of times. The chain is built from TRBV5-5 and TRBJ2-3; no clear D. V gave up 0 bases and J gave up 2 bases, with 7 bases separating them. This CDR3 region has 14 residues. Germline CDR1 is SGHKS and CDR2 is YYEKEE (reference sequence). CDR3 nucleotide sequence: TGTGCCAGCAGCTTGGGCCAGAACACAGATACGCAGTATTTT. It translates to CASSLGQNTDTQYF.

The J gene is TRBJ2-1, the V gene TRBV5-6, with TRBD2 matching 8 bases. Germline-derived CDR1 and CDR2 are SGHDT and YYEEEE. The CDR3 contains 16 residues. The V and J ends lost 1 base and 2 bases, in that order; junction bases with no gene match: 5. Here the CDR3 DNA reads TGTGCCAGCAGCTTGATGCTAGCGGGTACCTACAATGAGCAGTTCTTC. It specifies CASSLMLAGTYNEQFF.

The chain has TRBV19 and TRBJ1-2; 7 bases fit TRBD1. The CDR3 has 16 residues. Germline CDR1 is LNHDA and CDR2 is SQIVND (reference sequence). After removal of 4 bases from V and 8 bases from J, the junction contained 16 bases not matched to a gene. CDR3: CASSKSRDSQGGGYTF. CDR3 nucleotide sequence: TGTGCCAGTAGTAAGTCCCGGGACAGCCAAGGGGGCGGCTACACCTTC.

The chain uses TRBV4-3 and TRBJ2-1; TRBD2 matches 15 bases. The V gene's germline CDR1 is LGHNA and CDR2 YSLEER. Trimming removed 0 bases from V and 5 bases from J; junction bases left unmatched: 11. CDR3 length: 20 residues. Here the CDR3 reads CASSQDQVRTSGGENNEQFF. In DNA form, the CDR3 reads TGCGCCAGCAGCCAAGACCAAGTACGGACTAGCGGGGGGGAAAACAATGAGCAGTTCTTC.

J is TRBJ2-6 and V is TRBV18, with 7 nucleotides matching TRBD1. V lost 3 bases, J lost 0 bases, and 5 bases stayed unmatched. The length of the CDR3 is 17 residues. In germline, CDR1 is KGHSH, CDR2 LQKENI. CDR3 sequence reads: CASSPSTGPSGANVLTF. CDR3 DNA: TGTGCCAGCTCACCCTCGACAGGGCCCTCTGGGGCCAACGTCCTGACTTTC. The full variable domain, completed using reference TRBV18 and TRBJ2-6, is NAGVMQNPRHLVRRRGQEARLRCSPMKGHSHVYWYRQLPEEGLKFMVYLQKENIIDESGMPKERFSAEFPKEGPSILRIQQVVRGDSAAYFCASSPSTGPSGANVLTFGAGSRLTVL.

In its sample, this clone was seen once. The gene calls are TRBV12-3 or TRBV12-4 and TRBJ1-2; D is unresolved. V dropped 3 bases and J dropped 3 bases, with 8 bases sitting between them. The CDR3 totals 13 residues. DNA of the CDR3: TGTGCCAGCAGTTTGGTGGCTCACTATGGCTACACCTTC. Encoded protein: CASSLVAHYGYTF.

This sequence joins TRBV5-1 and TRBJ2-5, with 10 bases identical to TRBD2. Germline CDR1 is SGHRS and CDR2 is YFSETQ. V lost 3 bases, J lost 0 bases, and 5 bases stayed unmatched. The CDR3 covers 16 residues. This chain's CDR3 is CASSSSSGGYQETQYF. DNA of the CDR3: TGCGCCAGCAGCTCGTCTAGCGGGGGTTACCAAGAGACCCAGTACTTC.

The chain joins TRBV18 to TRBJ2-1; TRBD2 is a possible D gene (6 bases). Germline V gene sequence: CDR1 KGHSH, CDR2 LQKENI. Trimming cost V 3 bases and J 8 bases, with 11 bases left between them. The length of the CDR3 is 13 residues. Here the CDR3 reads CASSPLSGDEQFF. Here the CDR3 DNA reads TGTGCCAGCTCACCCTTATCGGGGGATGAGCAGTTCTTC.

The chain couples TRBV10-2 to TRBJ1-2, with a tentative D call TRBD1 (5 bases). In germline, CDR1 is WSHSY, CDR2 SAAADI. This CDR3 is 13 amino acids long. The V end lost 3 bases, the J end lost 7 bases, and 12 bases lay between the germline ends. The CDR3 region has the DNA TGCGCCAGCAGTGATAGGGGTTCGGGTGGCTACACCTTC. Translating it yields CASSDRGSGGYTF.

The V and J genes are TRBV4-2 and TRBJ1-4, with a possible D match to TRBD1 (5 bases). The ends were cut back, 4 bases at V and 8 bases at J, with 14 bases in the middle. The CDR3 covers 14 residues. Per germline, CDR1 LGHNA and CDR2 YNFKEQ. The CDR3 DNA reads TGTGCCAGCAGCCTCGGGGGGACGGGGGAAAAACTGTTTTTT. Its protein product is CASSLGGTGEKLFF.

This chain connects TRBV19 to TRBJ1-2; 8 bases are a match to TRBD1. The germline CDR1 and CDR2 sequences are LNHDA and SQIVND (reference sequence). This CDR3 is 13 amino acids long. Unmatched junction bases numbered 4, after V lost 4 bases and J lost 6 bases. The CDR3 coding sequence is TGTGCCAGTAGTAAGGACAGGGTCCATGGCTACACCTTC. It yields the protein CASSKDRVHGYTF.

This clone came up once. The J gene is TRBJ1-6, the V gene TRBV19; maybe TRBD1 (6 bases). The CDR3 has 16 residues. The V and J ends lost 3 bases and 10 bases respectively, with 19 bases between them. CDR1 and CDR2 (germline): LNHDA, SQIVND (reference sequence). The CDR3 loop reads CASSIKGVGWLSPLHF. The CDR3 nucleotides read TGTGCCAGTAGTATCAAGGGGGTCGGGTGGCTGTCACCCCTCCACTTT. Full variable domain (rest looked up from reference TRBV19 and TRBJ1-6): DGGITQSPKYLFRKEGQNVTLSCEQNLNHDAMYWYRQDPGQGLRLIYYSQIVNDFQKGDIAEGYSVSREKKESFPLTVTSAQKNPTAFYLCASSIKGVGWLSPLHFGNGTRLTVT.

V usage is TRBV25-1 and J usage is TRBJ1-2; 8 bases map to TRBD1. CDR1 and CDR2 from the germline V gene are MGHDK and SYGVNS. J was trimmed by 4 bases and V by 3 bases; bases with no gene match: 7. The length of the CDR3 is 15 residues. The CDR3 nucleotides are TGTGCCAGCAGTGATAGCGGACAGGGAGGCTATGGCTACACCTTC. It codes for CASSDSGQGGYGYTF.

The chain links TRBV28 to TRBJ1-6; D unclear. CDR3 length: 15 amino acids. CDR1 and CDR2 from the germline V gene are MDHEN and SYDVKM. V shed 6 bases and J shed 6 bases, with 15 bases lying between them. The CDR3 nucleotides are TGTGCCAGCAGAGCGGGGTACGATCCTAATTCACCCCTCCACTTT. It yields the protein CASRAGYDPNSPLHF.

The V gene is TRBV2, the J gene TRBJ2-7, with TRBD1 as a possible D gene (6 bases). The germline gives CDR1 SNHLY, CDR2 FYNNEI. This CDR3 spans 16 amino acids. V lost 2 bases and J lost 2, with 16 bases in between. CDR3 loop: CASSEMGTGSAYEQYF. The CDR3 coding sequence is TGTGCCAGCAGTGAAATGGGCACAGGGTCAGCCTACGAGCAGTACTTC.

The CDR3 reads CASSVDRNTEAFF. Written as DNA, the CDR3 is TGTGCCAGCAGCGTTGACAGGAACACTGAAGCTTTCTTT. The gene calls are TRBV7-3 and TRBJ1-1; D is perhaps TRBD1 (5 bases). The CDR3 is made up of 13 amino acids. V dropped 5 bases and J dropped 1 base, with 8 bases sitting between them. From germline, CDR1 is SGHTA and CDR2 FQGTGA.